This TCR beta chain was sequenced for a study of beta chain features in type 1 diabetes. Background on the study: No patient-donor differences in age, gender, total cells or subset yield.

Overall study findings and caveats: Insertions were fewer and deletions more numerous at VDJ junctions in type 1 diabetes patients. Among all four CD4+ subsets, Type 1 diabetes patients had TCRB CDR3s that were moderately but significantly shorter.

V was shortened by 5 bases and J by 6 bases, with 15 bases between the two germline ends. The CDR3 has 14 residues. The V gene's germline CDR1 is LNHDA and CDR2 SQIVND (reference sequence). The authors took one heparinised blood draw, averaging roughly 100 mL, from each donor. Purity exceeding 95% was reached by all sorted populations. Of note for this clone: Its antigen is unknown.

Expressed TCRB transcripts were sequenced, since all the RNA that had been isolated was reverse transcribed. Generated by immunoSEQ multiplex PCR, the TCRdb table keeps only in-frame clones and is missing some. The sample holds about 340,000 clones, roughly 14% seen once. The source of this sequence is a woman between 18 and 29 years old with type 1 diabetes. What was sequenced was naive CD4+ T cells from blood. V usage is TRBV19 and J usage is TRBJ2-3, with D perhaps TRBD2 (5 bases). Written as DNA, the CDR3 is TGTGCCAGTAGTCTAAGGGAGCCTGGGGATACGCAGTATTTT. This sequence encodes CASSLREPGDTQYF.